Below are 29 T cell receptor beta chains sequenced from a single sample in a study of blood T cell repertoires in COVID-19. The method was immunoSEQ multiplex PCR; TCRdb's version includes in-frame clones alone and lacks a portion of them. The table shows about 150,000 clones, with more than 85% occurring only once. Material for sequencing was peripheral blood. The receptor set was obtained from a woman between 65 and 79 years old with acute or convalescent COVID-19.

This chain connects TRBV5-5 to TRBJ1-6; 9 nucleotides agree with TRBD1. The length of the CDR3 is 17 residues. Germline assignment: CDR1 SGHKS and CDR2 YYEKEE (reference sequence). After removal of 4 bases from V and 0 bases from J, the junction contained 5 bases not matched to a gene. The CDR3 DNA sequence: TGTGCCAGCAGCAATGGACAGGGGAGCTCCTATAATTCACCCCTCCACTTT. It is translated as CASSNGQGSSYNSPLHF.

The J gene is TRBJ1-4, the V gene TRBV6-5, with TRBD1 matching 8 bases. Germline-derived CDR1 and CDR2 are MNHEY and SVGAGI. V was clipped by 2 bases and J by 8 bases; unmatched bases: 7. The CDR3 consists of 15 residues. The CDR3, as DNA: TGTGCCAGCAGTTACGATTTGACAGGGGCGGAAAAACTGTTTTTT. Encoded protein: CASSYDLTGAEKLFF.

This chain links TRBV7-8 with TRBJ2-2; D remains unclear. Trimming pared 5 bases from V and 4 bases from J, leaving 11 bases between. Germline-derived CDR1 and CDR2 are SGHVS and FQNEAQ. CDR3 length: 14 amino acids. CDR3 coding DNA: TGTGCCAGCAGCCCTTTCAGATCCACCGGGGAGCTGTTTTTT. The encoded protein is CASSPFRSTGELFF.

This clone was counted a single time. This chain connects TRBV5-1 to TRBJ2-1; TRBD2 matches at 7 bases. Germline V CDR1 and CDR2: SGHRS, YFSETQ. This CDR3 is 15 amino acids long. Trimming took 4 bases from V and 6 from J; bases not matched to a gene: 10. CDR3 bases: TGCGCCAGCAGCACCGGACTAGTCGCCGCCAATGAGCAGTTCTTC. Translation: CASSTGLVAANEQFF.

The rearrangement joins TRBV18 to TRBJ2-3; 10 bases align to TRBD2. The germline V gene encodes CDR1 KGHSH and CDR2 LQKENI. There are 15 residues in the CDR3. V shed 5 bases and J 7 bases; nucleotides not matched to a gene: 9. The CDR3 DNA sequence: TGTGCCAGCTCATCCTCTAGCGGGGGACGAAATACGCAGTATTTT. This gives the protein CASSSSSGGRNTQYF.

The rearrangement uses TRBV30 and TRBJ1-2; D remains unclear. Trimming removed 0 bases from V and 8 bases from J, with 7 bases in between. This CDR3 spans 11 amino acids. Germline V gene sequence: CDR1 GTSNPN, CDR2 SVGIG (reference sequence). CDR3: CAWSVRRGYTF. CDR3 sequence (DNA): TGTGCCTGGAGTGTACGTCGGGGCTACACCTTC.

The chain employs TRBV2 and TRBJ1-1, with 8 bases that match TRBD1. J gave up 2 bases and V 6 bases, and 5 bases lay outside the gene matches. The germline V gene has CDR1 SNHLY and CDR2 FYNNEI. The CDR3 runs 14 residues. The CDR3 protein is CASSRQGSNTEAFF. Written as DNA, the CDR3 is TGTGCCAGCAGCCGACAGGGGTCTAACACTGAAGCTTTCTTT.

At least ten counts were recorded for this clone. This rearrangement joins TRBV5-1 to TRBJ2-3; D may be TRBD2 (6 bases). This CDR3 has 14 residues. The V gene lost 3 bases and the J gene lost 6 bases, with 14 bases spanning the gap. Germline CDR1 is SGHRS and CDR2 is YFSETQ. CDR3 DNA: TGCGCCAGCAGCTCGGAAGGAGGGTACGATACGCAGTATTTT. This gives the protein CASSSEGGYDTQYF.

This chain uses TRBV10-3 with TRBJ1-5; tentative D call: TRBD1 (5 bases). The CDR3 covers 15 residues. Trimming stripped 0 bases from V and 1 base from J, with 7 bases between. CDR1 is ENHRY, CDR2 SYGVKD, per germline. The CDR3 nucleotides are TGTGCCATCAGTGAGTCAGGGGTGAGCAATCAGCCCCAGCATTTT. Translated: CAISESGVSNQPQHF.

This clone was seen a single time. The identical CDR3 is also encoded by other nucleotide sequences in the sample. The CDR3 spells CASSRTGAYGYTF. The CDR3 nucleotides read TGTGCCAGCAGTCGAACAGGGGCCTATGGCTACACCTTC. V gene TRBV6-5 combines with J gene TRBJ1-2, with 7 nucleotides matching TRBD1. Trimming at V came to 5 bases and at J to 4 bases, leaving 4 bases not matched to a gene. This CDR3 is 13 amino acids long. Germline loops: CDR1 MNHEY, CDR2 SVGAGI.

The chain recombines TRBV14 with TRBJ2-2; 7 bases are shared with TRBD1. V lost 9 bases to trimming and J lost 3 bases; unmatched junction nucleotides: 7. Germline-derived CDR1 and CDR2 are SGHDN and FVKESK. This CDR3 has 14 residues. The CDR3 DNA sequence: TGTGCCAGGGACCCAACAGGGGACACCGGGGAGCTGTTTTTT. Encoded protein: CARDPTGDTGELFF.

This sequence joins TRBV6-5 and TRBJ2-5; 7 bases line up with TRBD1. The CDR3 totals 14 residues. The V segment lost 6 bases and the J segment 1 base; nucleotides outside the gene matches: 5. Germline CDR1 reads MNHEY; CDR2 reads SVGAGI. DNA for the CDR3: TGTGCCAGCAGGGGGACAGTCACCCAAGAGACCCAGTACTTC. Protein: CASRGTVTQETQYF.

The chain uses TRBV7-9 and TRBJ1-5; a weak D match, TRBD1 (6 bases). The V gene's germline CDR1 is SEHNR and CDR2 FQNEAQ (reference sequence). The CDR3 runs to 13 residues. V was shortened by 2 bases and J by 7 bases, with 9 bases between the two germline ends. The CDR3 nucleotides are TGTGCCAGCAGCTTATCACAGGGACAGCCCCAGCATTTT. Translating gives CASSLSQGQPQHF.

V is TRBV10-1 and J is TRBJ1-5, with 9 bases aligning to TRBD1. V dropped 2 bases and J dropped 3; count of bases not matched to a gene: 8. This CDR3 region has 17 residues. Germline lookup yields CDR1 WNHNN and CDR2 SYGVQD (reference sequence). The CDR3 sequence is CASSEATGQGNNQPQHF. The DNA of the CDR3 is TGCGCCAGCAGTGAGGCGACCGGACAGGGGAACAATCAGCCCCAGCATTTT.

This clone has just a few counts. The chain carries TRBV11-1 and TRBJ2-7, with a tentative D call TRBD1 (6 bases). Per the germline V gene, CDR1 is SGHAT and CDR2 is FQDESV (reference sequence). This CDR3 contains 15 residues. V dropped 3 bases and J dropped 0 bases, with 12 bases sitting between them. The CDR3 bases are TGTGCCAGCAGCTTCGCAGGGGCCATCTCCTACGAGCAGTACTTC. This gives the protein CASSFAGAISYEQYF. Supplemented by reference TRBV11-1 and TRBJ2-7, the full variable domain reads EAEVAQSPRYKITEKSQAVAFWCDPISGHATLYWYRQILGQGPELLVQFQDESVVDDSQLPKDRFSAERLKGVDSTLKIQPAELGDSAMYLCASSFAGAISYEQYFGPGTRLTVT.

CDR3 nucleotides: TGCAGCGTCTGGACAGCCCTCGATAACTATGGCTACACCTTC. It encodes CSVWTALDNYGYTF. The chain joins TRBV29-1 to TRBJ1-2, with a tentative D call TRBD1 (6 bases). The germline V and J ends were trimmed by 6 bases and 1 base, with 15 bases remaining between them. Germline V gene sequence: CDR1 SQVTM, CDR2 ANQGSEA. The CDR3 totals 14 residues. Using reference TRBV29-1 and TRBJ1-2 for the parts outside the CDR3, the full variable domain is SAVISQKPSRDICQRGTSLTIQCQVDSQVTMMFWYRQQPGQSLTLIATANQGSEATYESGFVIDKFPISRPNLTFSTLTVSNMSPEDSSIYLCSVWTALDNYGYTFGSGTRLTVV.

This chain joins TRBV6-1 and TRBJ1-2, with 8 bases fitting TRBD1. V lost 6 bases to trimming and J lost 12 bases; unmatched junction nucleotides: 12. This CDR3 is 13 amino acids long. From germline, CDR1 is MNHNS and CDR2 SASEGT. The CDR3 sequence is CASRGTGTAYHTF. The CDR3 coding sequence is TGTGCCAGCAGAGGGACAGGAACTGCTTACCACACCTTC.

The chain uses TRBV19 and TRBJ1-4; D may be TRBD1 (5 bases). Trimming stripped 3 bases from V and 5 bases from J, with 13 bases between. CDR3 length: 15 amino acids. Germline CDR1 LNHDA, CDR2 SQIVND (reference sequence). The CDR3 DNA is TGTGCCAGTAGTATGATAGGCAGGACAAATGAAAAACTGTTTTTT. Protein product: CASSMIGRTNEKLFF.

The chain combines TRBV19 with TRBJ1-5; TRBD1 matches 7 bases. The CDR3 runs to 14 residues. The germline CDR1 and CDR2 sequences are LNHDA and SQIVND (reference sequence). V was clipped by 3 bases and J by 2 bases; unmatched bases: 1. DNA of the CDR3: TGTGCCAGTAGTATTGACAGGGGCAATCAGCCCCAGCATTTT. Protein sequence: CASSIDRGNQPQHF.

This rearrangement joins TRBV10-1 to TRBJ1-5; 7 positions match TRBD1. The ends lost 11 bases at V and 2 bases at J; junction bases unmatched: 21. Germline lookup yields CDR1 WNHNN and CDR2 SYGVQD (reference sequence). This CDR3 spans 18 amino acids. The CDR3 nucleotides are TGCGCCTCAACCCCGGACAGGCGAGGGGTCAGGGGCAATCAGCCCCAGCATTTT. Translating it yields CASTPDRRGVRGNQPQHF.

The chain combines TRBV5-1 with TRBJ1-2; 12 bases agree with TRBD1. The CDR3 runs 18 residues. CDR1 SGHRS and CDR2 YFSETQ come from the germline V gene. V gave up 1 base and J gave up 0 bases; unmatched junction bases: 7. The CDR3 protein is CASSLNPGQGAANYGYTF. CDR3 nucleotide sequence: TGCGCCAGCAGCTTGAACCCGGGACAGGGGGCTGCTAACTATGGCTACACCTTC.

Of note for this clone: Other DNA sequences in this specimen translate into the identical CDR3. J is TRBJ2-6 and V is TRBV5-1; 7 bases are shared with TRBD1. The germline V gene encodes CDR1 SGHRS and CDR2 YFSETQ. This CDR3 has 15 amino acids. With 3 bases clipped from V and 3 bases from J, the junction kept 3 bases outside the gene matches. CDR3 region: CASSSQGSGANVLTF. The CDR3 DNA reads as TGCGCCAGCAGCTCACAGGGGAGTGGGGCCAACGTCCTGACTTTC.

The chain recombines TRBV3-1 (or the pseudogene TRBV3-2) with TRBJ2-3; TRBD2 is a possible D gene (5 bases). The V gene's germline CDR1 is LGHDT and CDR2 YNNKEL (reference sequence). V was cut by 2 bases and J by 1 base, with 13 bases left in between. The CDR3 extends over 16 amino acids. CDR3 residues: CASSQSGSGGTDTQYF. The CDR3 coding sequence is TGTGCCAGCAGCCAATCGGGGAGCGGCGGCACAGATACGCAGTATTTT.

The gene calls are TRBV13 and TRBJ2-1, with TRBD1 as a possible D gene (6 bases). Germline-derived CDR1 and CDR2 are PRHDT and FYEKMQ (reference sequence). The V gene lost 5 bases and the J gene lost 4 bases, with 18 bases spanning the gap. The CDR3 length is 16 residues. This CDR3 is CASSQRPKGVYNEQFF. CDR3 coding DNA: TGTGCCAGCAGCCAACGGCCAAAGGGGGTATACAATGAGCAGTTCTTC.

Only one count was recorded for this clone. The chain is built from TRBV2 and TRBJ2-2; 12 bases line up with TRBD1. The CDR3 is 15 amino acids. The germline CDR1 and CDR2 sequences are SNHLY and FYNNEI. V was clipped by 5 bases and J by 6 bases; unmatched bases: 4. CDR3 bases: TGTGCCAGCAGTTCGGGACAGGGGGCCTCCGGGGAGCTGTTTTTT. Translation: CASSSGQGASGELFF.

About this clone itself: Other DNA sequences in the sample encode the same CDR3. The CDR3: CASSLGQGGYGYTF. The CDR3 region has the DNA TGCGCCAGCAGCCTGGGACAGGGTGGGTATGGCTACACCTTC. The chain links TRBV5-1 to TRBJ1-2; 9 bases align to TRBD1. Germline CDR1 and CDR2: SGHRS and YFSETQ. The J segment lost 5 bases and the V segment lost 4 bases, leaving 6 bases of the junction unmatched. The CDR3 loop spans 14 amino acids.

This chain links TRBV4-2 with TRBJ1-3; 11 nucleotides align to TRBD1. The CDR3 totals 17 residues. CDR1 LGHNA and CDR2 YNFKEQ come from the germline V gene. J was trimmed by 2 bases and V by 3 bases; bases with no gene match: 6. This chain's CDR3 is CASSQDPGQGAGNTIYF. DNA for the CDR3: TGTGCCAGCAGCCAGGATCCGGGACAGGGGGCTGGAAACACCATATATTTT.

This clone has just one count. This rearrangement joins TRBV28 to TRBJ1-4; a weak D match, TRBD1 (5 bases). V was pared by 4 bases and J by 5 bases, with 14 bases between. CDR1 is MDHEN, CDR2 SYDVKM, per germline. CDR3 size: 15 residues. CDR3 coding DNA: TGTGCCAGCAGTTCCCCGACAGTTTCCAATGAAAAACTGTTTTTT. Protein product: CASSSPTVSNEKLFF.

V usage is TRBV7-2 and J usage is TRBJ1-3; tentative D call: TRBD1 (6 bases). Trimming removed 4 bases from V and 2 bases from J, with 12 bases in between. The CDR3 loop spans 15 amino acids. Germline-derived CDR1 and CDR2 are SGHTA and FQGNSA. The CDR3 reads CASSSQGQTGNTIYF. CDR3 in DNA: TGTGCCAGCAGCTCCCAGGGGCAAACTGGAAACACCATATATTTT.